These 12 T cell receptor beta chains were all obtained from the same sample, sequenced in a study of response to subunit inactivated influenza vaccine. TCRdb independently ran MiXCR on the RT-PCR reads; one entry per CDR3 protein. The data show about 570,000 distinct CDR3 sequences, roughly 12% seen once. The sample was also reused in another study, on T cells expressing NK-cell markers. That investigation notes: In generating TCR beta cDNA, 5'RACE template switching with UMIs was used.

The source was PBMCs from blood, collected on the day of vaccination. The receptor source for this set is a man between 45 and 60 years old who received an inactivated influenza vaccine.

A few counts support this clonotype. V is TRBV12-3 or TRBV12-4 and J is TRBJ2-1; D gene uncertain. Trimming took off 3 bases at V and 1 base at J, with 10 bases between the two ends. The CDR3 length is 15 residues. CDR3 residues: CASSFAIESYNEQFF. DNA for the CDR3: TGTGCCAGCAGTTTCGCGATTGAGTCCTACAATGAGCAGTTCTTC.

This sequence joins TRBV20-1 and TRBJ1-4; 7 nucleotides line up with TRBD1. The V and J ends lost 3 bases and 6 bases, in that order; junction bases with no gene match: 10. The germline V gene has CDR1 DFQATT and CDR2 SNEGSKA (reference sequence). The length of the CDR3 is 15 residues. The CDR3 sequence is CSASRGGAGDEKLFF. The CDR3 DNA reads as TGCAGTGCTAGTCGAGGGGGCGCGGGGGATGAAAAACTGTTTTTT.

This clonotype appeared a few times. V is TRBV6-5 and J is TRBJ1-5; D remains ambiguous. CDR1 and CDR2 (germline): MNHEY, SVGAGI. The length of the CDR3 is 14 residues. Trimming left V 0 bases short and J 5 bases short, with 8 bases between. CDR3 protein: CASSYSSSDQPQHF. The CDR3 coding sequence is TGTGCCAGCAGTTACTCGTCCTCAGATCAGCCCCAGCATTTT.

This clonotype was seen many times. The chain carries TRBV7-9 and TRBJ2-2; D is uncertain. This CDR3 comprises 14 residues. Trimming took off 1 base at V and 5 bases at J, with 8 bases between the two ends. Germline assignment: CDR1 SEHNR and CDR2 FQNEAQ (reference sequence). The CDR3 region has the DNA TGTGCCAGCAGCTTAGACTTCCTAACCGGGGAGCTGTTTTTT. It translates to CASSLDFLTGELFF.

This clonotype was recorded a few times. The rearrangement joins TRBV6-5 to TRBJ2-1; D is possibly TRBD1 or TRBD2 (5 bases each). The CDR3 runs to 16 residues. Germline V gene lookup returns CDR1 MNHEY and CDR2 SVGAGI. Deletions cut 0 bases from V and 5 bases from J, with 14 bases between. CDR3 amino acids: CASSYSLPGRNNEQFF. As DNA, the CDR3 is TGTGCCAGCAGTTACTCGTTACCGGGGCGAAACAATGAGCAGTTCTTC.

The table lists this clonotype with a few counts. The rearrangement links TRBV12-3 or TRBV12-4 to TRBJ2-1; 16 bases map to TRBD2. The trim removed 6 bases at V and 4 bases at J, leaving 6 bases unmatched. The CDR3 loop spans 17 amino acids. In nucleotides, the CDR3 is TGTGCCAGCAGCCTAGGGACTAGCGGGGGGGTATACAATGAGCAGTTCTTC. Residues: CASSLGTSGGVYNEQFF.

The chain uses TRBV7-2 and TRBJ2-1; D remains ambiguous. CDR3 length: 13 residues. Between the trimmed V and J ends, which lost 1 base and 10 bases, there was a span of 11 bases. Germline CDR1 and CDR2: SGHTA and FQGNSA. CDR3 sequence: CASSLDPPWEQFF. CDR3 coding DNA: TGTGCCAGCAGCTTAGATCCCCCTTGGGAGCAGTTCTTC.

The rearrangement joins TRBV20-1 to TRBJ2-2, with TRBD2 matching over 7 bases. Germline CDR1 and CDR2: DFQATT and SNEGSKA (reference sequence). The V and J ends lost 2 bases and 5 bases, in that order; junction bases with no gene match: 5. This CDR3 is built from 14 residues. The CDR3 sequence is CSARLGGGTGELFF. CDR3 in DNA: TGCAGTGCTAGACTGGGGGGAGGGACCGGGGAGCTGTTTTTT.

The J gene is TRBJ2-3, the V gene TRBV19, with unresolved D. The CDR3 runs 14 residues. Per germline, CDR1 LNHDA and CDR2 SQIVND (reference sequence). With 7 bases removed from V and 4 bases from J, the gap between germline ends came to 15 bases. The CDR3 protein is CASNNHPTADTQYF. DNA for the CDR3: TGTGCCAGTAATAACCACCCCACGGCAGATACGCAGTATTTT.

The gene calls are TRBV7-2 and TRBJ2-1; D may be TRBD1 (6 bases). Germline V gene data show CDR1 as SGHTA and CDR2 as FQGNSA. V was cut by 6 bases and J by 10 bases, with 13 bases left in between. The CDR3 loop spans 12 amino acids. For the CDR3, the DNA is TGTGCCAGCAGTTCAGGGGTTGGGGAGCAGTTCTTC. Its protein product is CASSSGVGEQFF.

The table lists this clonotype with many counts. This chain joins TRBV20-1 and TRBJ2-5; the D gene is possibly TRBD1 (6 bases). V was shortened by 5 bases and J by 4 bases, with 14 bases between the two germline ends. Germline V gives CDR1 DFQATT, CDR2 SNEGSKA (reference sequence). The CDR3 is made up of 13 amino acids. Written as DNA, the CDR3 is TGCAGTGCTGCCAGGGGAAGTAGAGAGACCCAGTACTTC. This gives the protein CSAARGSRETQYF.

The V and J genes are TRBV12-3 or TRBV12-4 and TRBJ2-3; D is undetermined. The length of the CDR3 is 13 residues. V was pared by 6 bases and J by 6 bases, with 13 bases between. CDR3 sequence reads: CASSRERVDTQYF. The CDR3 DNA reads TGTGCCAGCAGCCGAGAAAGGGTGGATACGCAGTATTTT.